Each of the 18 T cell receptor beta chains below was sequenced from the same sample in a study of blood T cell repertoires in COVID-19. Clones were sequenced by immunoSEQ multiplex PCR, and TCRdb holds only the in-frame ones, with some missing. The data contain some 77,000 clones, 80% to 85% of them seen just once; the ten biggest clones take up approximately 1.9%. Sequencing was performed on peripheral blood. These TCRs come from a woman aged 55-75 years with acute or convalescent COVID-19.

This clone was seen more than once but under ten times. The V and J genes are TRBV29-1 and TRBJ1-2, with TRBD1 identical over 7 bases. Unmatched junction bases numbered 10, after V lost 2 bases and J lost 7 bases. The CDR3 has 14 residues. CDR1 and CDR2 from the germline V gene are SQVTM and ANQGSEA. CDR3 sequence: CSVEKGTHRGGYTF. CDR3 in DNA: TGCAGCGTTGAAAAAGGGACCCACAGGGGTGGCTACACCTTC.

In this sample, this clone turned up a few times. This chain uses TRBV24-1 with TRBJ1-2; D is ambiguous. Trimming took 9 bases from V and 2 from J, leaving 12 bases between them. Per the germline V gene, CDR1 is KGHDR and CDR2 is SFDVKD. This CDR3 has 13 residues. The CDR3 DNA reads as TGTGCCACCCAGGCCGGAACCAACTATGGCTACACCTTC. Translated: CATQAGTNYGYTF.

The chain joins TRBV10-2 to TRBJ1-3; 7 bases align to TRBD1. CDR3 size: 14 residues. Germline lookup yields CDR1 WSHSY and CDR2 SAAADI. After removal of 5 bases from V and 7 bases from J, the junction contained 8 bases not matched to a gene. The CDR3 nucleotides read TGCGCCAGCAGTCTACAGGGGAGGACGAACACCATATATTTT. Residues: CASSLQGRTNTIYF.

CDR3: CASSRFLTGSDEQYF. CDR3 bases: TGTGCCAGCAGCCGTTTCTTGACAGGGTCAGACGAGCAGTACTTC. The chain carries TRBV7-2 and TRBJ2-7; TRBD1 matches 7 bases. The CDR3 length is 15 residues. V trimming: 5 bases; J trimming: 5 bases; junction bases outside the gene matches: 12. The germline V gene has CDR1 SGHTA and CDR2 FQGNSA.

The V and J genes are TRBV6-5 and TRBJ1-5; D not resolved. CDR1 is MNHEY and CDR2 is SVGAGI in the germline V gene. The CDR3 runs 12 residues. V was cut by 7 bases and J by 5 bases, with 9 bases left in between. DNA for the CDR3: TGTGCCAGCACCGGGAGGGATCAGCCCCAGCATTTT. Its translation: CASTGRDQPQHF.

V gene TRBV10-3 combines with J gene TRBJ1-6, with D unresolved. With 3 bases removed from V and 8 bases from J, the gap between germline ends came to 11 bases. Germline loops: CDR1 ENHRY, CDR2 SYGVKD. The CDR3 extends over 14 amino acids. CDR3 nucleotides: TGTGCCATCAGTGACAGACAAGTGGATTCACCCCTCCACTTT. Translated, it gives CAISDRQVDSPLHF.

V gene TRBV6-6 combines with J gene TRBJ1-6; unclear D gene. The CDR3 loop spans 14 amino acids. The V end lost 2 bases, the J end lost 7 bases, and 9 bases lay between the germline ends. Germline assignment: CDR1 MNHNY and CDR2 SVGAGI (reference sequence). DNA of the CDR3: TGTGCCAGCAGTTACGACCCACAGAATTCACCCCTCCACTTT. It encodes CASSYDPQNSPLHF.

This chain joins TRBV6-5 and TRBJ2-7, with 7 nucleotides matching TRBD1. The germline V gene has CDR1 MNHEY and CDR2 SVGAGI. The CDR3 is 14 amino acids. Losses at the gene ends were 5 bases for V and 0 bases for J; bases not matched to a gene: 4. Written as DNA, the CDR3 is TGTGCCAGCAGTCTTGACAGGGTCTCCTACGAGCAGTACTTC. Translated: CASSLDRVSYEQYF.

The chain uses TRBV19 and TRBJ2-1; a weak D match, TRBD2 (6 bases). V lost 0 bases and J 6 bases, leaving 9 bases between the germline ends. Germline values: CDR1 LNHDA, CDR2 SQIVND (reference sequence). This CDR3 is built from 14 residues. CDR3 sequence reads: CASSIERGSNEQFF. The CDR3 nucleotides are TGTGCCAGTAGTATAGAGCGGGGAAGCAATGAGCAGTTCTTC.

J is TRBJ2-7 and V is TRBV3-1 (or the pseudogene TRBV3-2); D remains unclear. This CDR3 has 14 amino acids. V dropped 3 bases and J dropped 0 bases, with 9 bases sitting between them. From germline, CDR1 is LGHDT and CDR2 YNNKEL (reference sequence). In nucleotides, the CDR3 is TGTGCCAGCAGCCAGTTGAGGAGCTCCTACGAGCAGTACTTC. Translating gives CASSQLRSSYEQYF.

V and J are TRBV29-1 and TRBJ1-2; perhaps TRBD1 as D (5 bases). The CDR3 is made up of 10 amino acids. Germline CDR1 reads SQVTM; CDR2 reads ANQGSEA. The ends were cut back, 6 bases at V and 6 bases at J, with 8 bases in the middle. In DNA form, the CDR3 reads TGCAGCGTGACGACAGATGGCTACACCTTC. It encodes CSVTTDGYTF.

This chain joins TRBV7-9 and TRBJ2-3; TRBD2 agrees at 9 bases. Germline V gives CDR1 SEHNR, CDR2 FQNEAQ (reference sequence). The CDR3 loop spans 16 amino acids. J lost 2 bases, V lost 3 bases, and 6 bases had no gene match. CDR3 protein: CASSFVGGGATDTQYF. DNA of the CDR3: TGTGCCAGCAGCTTCGTGGGCGGGGGGGCCACAGATACGCAGTATTTT.

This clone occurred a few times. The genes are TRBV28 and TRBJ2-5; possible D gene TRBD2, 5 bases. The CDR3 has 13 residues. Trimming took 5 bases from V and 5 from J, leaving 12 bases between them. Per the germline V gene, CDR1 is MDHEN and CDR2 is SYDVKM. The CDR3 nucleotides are TGTGCCAGCAGTCGGGATGTATGGGAGACCCAGTACTTC. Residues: CASSRDVWETQYF.

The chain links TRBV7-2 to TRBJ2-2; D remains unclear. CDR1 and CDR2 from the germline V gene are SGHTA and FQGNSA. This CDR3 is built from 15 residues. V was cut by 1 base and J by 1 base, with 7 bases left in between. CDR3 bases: TGTGCCAGCAGCTTAGTGTCCGGGAACACCGGGGAGCTGTTTTTT. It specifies CASSLVSGNTGELFF.

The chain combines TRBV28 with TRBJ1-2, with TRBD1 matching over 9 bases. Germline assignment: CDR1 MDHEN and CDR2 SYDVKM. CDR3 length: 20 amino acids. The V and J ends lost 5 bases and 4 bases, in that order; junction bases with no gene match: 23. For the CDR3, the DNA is TGTGCCAGCAGTCCACGCAAGGGCGGGGTTACAGGGGGCGCGAGCTATGGCTACACCTTC. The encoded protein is CASSPRKGGVTGGASYGYTF.

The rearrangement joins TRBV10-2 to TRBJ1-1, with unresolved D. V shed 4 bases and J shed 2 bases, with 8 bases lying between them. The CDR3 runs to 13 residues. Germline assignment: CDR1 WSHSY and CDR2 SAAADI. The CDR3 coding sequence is TGCGCCAGCAGTGGTCAGATTAACACTGAAGCTTTCTTT. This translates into CASSGQINTEAFF.

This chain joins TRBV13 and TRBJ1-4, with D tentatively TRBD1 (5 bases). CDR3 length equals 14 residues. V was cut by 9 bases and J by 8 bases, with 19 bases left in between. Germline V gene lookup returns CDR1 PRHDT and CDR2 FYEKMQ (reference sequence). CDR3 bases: TGTGCCAGTGGGGCTTGGGGCAGAACAGAAAAACTGTTTTTT. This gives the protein CASGAWGRTEKLFF.

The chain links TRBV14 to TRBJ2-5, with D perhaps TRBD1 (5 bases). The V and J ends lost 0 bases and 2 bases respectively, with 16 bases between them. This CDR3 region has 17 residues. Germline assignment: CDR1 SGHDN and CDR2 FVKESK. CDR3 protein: CASSQDGARKAQETQYF. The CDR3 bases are TGTGCCAGCAGCCAAGATGGGGCCAGAAAAGCACAAGAGACCCAGTACTTC.